The TCR beta chain under discussion was sequenced for a study of blood T cells in healthy people across ages. Whole-study results and caveats: Underestimates were what the diversity estimates from one million T cells were considered to be.

Every donor provided around 9.3 milliliters of peripheral blood. On this clonotype itself: Its antigen remains unknown.

CDR3 size: 14 residues. Germline loops: CDR1 SGHTA, CDR2 FQGNSA. Trimming pared 5 bases from V and 5 bases from J, leaving 14 bases between. The use of a sample-barcoded 5' primer and a J-beta primer mix characterized a second PCR of 7 to 11 cycles. TCRdb reanalysed the 5' RACE reads using MiXCR and keeps one entry per CDR3 protein. The data show approximately 1,100,000 distinct CDR3 sequences, under 45% seen once. Sequencing input: blood. The clonotype originates from a woman aged 55-70 years in good health. The chain combines TRBV7-2 with TRBJ2-3; the D call may be TRBD1 or TRBD2 (5 bases each). The CDR3 DNA reads as TGTGCCAGCAGCCGAGCCGGGGCCCAAGATACGCAGTATTTT. Translation: CASSRAGAQDTQYF. Using reference TRBV7-2 and TRBJ2-3 for the parts outside the CDR3, the full variable domain is GAGVSQSPSNKVTEKGKDVELRCDPISGHTALYWYRQSLGQGLEFLIYFQGNSAPDKSGLPSDRFSAERTGGSVSTLTIQRTQQEDSAVYLCASSRAGAQDTQYFGPGTRLTVL.